The rows below give T cell receptor beta chains drawn from one sample of a study of blood T cells in healthy people across ages. One entry per CDR3 protein results from TCRdb running MiXCR on the 5' RACE reads. The data show 1.5 million to 2 million distinct CDR3 sequences, around 48% seen once. The specimen was blood. Every receptor here comes from a woman between 40 and 55 years old in good health. The CDR3 runs from the conserved cysteine through the conserved F or W. The order of the fields is J gene, V gene, CDR3 protein.

>TRBJ2-5|TRBV5-5
CASQRGSYNEQYF
>TRBJ1-2|TRBV24-1
CATSDEGIGYGYTF
>TRBJ1-4|TRBV6-5
CASSYRGLNEKLFF
>TRBJ2-1|TRBV4-1
CASSPSTGDSYNEQFF
>TRBJ2-4|TRBV20-1
CSARPSGGDIQYF
>TRBJ2-3|TRBV6-1
CASRAGGTRDTQYF
>TRBJ1-2|TRBV4-1
CASSYLGEGGYTF
>TRBJ2-5|TRBV7-7
CASTPGDQETQYF
>TRBJ2-5|TRBV24-1
CATSDPDREETQYF
>TRBJ2-1|TRBV7-2
CASSLEGGLNNEQFF
>TRBJ2-1|TRBV7-9
CASSLVLEDPQFF
>.|TRBV7-2
CASSLPSGVGETQYF
>TRBJ2-7|TRBV6-6
CASISGSYEQYF
>TRBJ2-5|TRBV10-3
CATEDRGLEETQYF
>.|TRBV9
CASSPQPGGTYEQYF
>TRBJ2-4|TRBV5-1
CASSLRSPGQGVQQYF
>TRBJ1-2|TRBV5-6
CASSFDWIPPRTDGYTF
>TRBJ2-7|TRBV2
CASSADRSSYEQYF
>TRBJ2-5|TRBV11-2
CASSLVPPGTRGETQYF
>TRBJ1-2|TRBV28
CASRQGVTNYGYTF
>TRBJ2-3|TRBV7-2
CASSITPHPGTDTQYF
>TRBJ2-1|TRBV20-1
CSASVGDPYNEQFF
>TRBJ2-1|TRBV12-3/TRBV12-4
CASSRRTLGDEQFF
>TRBJ2-6|TRBV15
CATSRDWRNSGANVLTF
>TRBJ1-6|TRBV27
CASSFSGSSSPLHF
>TRBJ1-2|TRBV20-1
CSARQGRGGYTF
>TRBJ2-5|TRBV4-3
CASSQEVGSGETQYF
>TRBJ2-1|TRBV24-1
CATSDVRGSSSYNEQFF
>TRBJ1-2|TRBV6-2/TRBV6-3
CASSPRGRGHTF
>TRBJ2-3|TRBV7-2
CASSEVLLDTQYF
>TRBJ1-4|TRBV11-2
CARSRTGDRGEKLFF
>TRBJ2-6|TRBV3-1
CASSQVRPGANVLTF